A single sample gave rise to the 13 T cell receptor beta chains below, sequenced in a study of CD8+CD57+ T cells in acquired aplastic anemia. TCR beta VDJ and CDR3 were profiled, and genomic DNA was the template. TCRdb redid the calling of the reads with MiXCR, one entry per CDR3 protein. Here the sample spans about 110,000 distinct CDR3 sequences, approximately 48% being singletons. Sequenced material: sorted CD4+, CD8+, or CD8+CD57+ T cells (not recorded which) from PBMCs. These receptor sequences come from a human donor in good health, serving as a control.

This clonotype was seen a handful of times. The chain uses TRBV15 and TRBJ1-2, with D uncertain. The germline V gene has CDR1 LNHNV and CDR2 YYDKDF (reference sequence). There are 12 residues in the CDR3. The V gene lost 0 bases and the J gene lost 9 bases, with 8 bases spanning the gap. The CDR3 spells CATSRDGQSYTF. CDR3 coding DNA: TGTGCCACCAGCAGAGATGGGCAGAGCTACACCTTC.

Note on this clonotype: A read error is possible here, since a much larger clone lies one base away. The CDR3 sequence: CASSQGTGPSQPQHF. DNA for the CDR3: TGTGCCAGCAGTCAAGGGACAGGGCCAAGTCAGCCCCAGCATTTT. The chain couples TRBV27 to TRBJ1-5; 9 bases are shared with TRBD1. Germline loops: CDR1 MNHEY, CDR2 SMNVEV (reference sequence). V shed 5 bases and J 6 bases; nucleotides not matched to a gene: 8. This CDR3 is 15 amino acids long.

This clonotype was counted many times. This chain uses TRBV12-3 or TRBV12-4 with TRBJ1-4; no clear D gene. The CDR3 has 11 residues. Trimming pared 3 bases from V and 11 bases from J, leaving 7 bases between. The CDR3 sequence is CASSLQRKLFF. The CDR3 DNA reads TGTGCCAGCAGTTTGCAGCGGAAACTGTTTTTT.

J is TRBJ2-3 and V is TRBV2; TRBD2 matches at 8 bases. V shed 0 bases and J 0 bases; nucleotides not matched to a gene: 5. Germline V gene data show CDR1 as SNHLY and CDR2 as FYNNEI. The CDR3 is 17 amino acids. The CDR3 is CASSEAGGGPSTDTQYF. The CDR3 DNA follows: TGTGCCAGCAGTGAAGCGGGCGGGGGGCCTAGCACAGATACGCAGTATTTT.

This clonotype was observed a single time. The chain combines TRBV9 with TRBJ2-5; a weak D match, TRBD1 (6 bases). From germline, CDR1 is SGDLS and CDR2 YYNGEE. The CDR3 consists of 13 residues. V shed 4 bases and J shed 4 bases, with 11 bases lying between them. The CDR3 nucleotides read TGTGCCAGCAGCCGACGACAGGTAGAGACCCAGTACTTC. This codes for CASSRRQVETQYF.

J is TRBJ1-2 and V is TRBV9; 8 nucleotides agree with TRBD1. The ends lost 4 bases at V and 4 bases at J; junction bases unmatched: 12. Germline V gene data show CDR1 as SGDLS and CDR2 as YYNGEE. This CDR3 spans 16 amino acids. The CDR3 sequence: CASSPGQGRDPYGYTF. CDR3 DNA: TGTGCCAGCAGCCCAGGACAGGGACGGGATCCCTATGGCTACACCTTC.

This clonotype was seen a handful of times. Relative to the germline gene, one junction end is altered; a read error may explain this. CDR3 sequence reads: CACSLRGSEAFF. CDR3 bases: TGTGCCTGCAGTCTGAGAGGGTCTGAAGCTTTCTTT. The gene calls are TRBV12-3 or TRBV12-4 and TRBJ1-1; D not resolved. This CDR3 has 12 amino acids.

Worth noting for this clonotype: One end of the junction is discordant with germline, which a read error may explain. The rearrangement links TRBV5-1 to TRBJ1-6; D possibly corresponds to TRBD1 (5 bases). CDR1 and CDR2 from the germline V gene are SGHRS and YFSETQ. This CDR3 is 14 amino acids long. Here the CDR3 reads CASSLGLYNSPLRF. The CDR3 nucleotides read TGCGCCAGTAGCTTGGGACTATATAATTCACCCCTCCGCTTT.

In this sample, this clonotype turned up many times. The chain joins TRBV20-1 to TRBJ2-2; D gene unclear. Germline lookup yields CDR1 DFQATT and CDR2 SNEGSKA (reference sequence). This CDR3 comprises 15 residues. Trimming left V 0 bases short and J 1 base short, with 9 bases between. The CDR3 DNA sequence: TGCAGTGCTAGAGATCAGGCCAGGAACACCGGGGAGCTGTTTTTT. Its translation: CSARDQARNTGELFF.

V and J are TRBV15 and TRBJ1-6; a possible D gene is TRBD1 (5 bases). CDR1 and CDR2 from the germline V gene are LNHNV and YYDKDF (reference sequence). The length of the CDR3 is 17 residues. Deletions cut 3 bases from V and 9 bases from J, with 21 bases between. CDR3 amino acids: CATSSLSEGGGTSPLHF. In DNA, the CDR3 is TGTGCCACCAGCAGCTTGTCGGAGGGCGGGGGTACTTCACCCCTCCACTTT.

This clonotype was recorded at least ten times. V gene TRBV5-5 combines with J gene TRBJ2-7, with 8 positions matching TRBD1. The CDR3 has 15 residues. V shed 0 bases and J 5 bases; nucleotides not matched to a gene: 7. Per germline, CDR1 SGHKS and CDR2 YYEKEE (reference sequence). The CDR3 DNA is TGTGCCAGCAGCTTGGTGGACAGGGCGGACGACGAGCAGTACTTC. Translated, it gives CASSLVDRADDEQYF.

Notes on this clonotype: The junction does not match germline at one end; this may be a read error. The chain combines TRBV2 with TRBJ1-1; no firm D call. There are 15 residues in the CDR3. Germline CDR1 is SNHLY and CDR2 is FYNNEI. The CDR3 sequence: CASSLGSRASTEPFF. The CDR3 coding sequence is TGTGCCAGCAGCTTAGGGTCCCGGGCGAGCACTGAACCTTTCTTT.

This clonotype was observed a handful of times. This may stem from a read error, because a much larger clone lies one nucleotide away. The V gene is TRBV9, the J gene TRBJ2-1; D unclear. From germline, CDR1 is SGDLS and CDR2 YYNGEE. The CDR3 contains 13 residues. The CDR3 nucleotides read TGTGCCAGCGGCGTAGACTTTAGTCATGAGCAGTTCTTC. This codes for CASGVDFSHEQFF. The variable domain in full, with the rest retrieved from reference TRBV9 and TRBJ2-1, is DSGVTQTPKHLITATGQRVTLRCSPRSGDLSVYWYQQSLDQGLQFLIQYYNGEERAKGNILERFSAQQFPDLHSELNLSSLELGDSALYFCASGVDFSHEQFFGPGTRLTVL.